These 29 T cell receptor beta chains share one sample of origin, sequenced in a study of T cell responses to AZD1222 COVID-19 vaccine. The table came from immunoSEQ multiplex PCR; TCRdb's copy has only in-frame clones and leaves some out. Of 110,000 to 150,000 clones listed, 85% to 95% are singletons. Specimen: peripheral blood, collected on day 0 of AZD1222 vaccination. All receptors derive from an adult in good health.

The chain combines TRBV19 with TRBJ2-3; D is possibly TRBD2 (5 bases). The CDR3 is 14 residues long. V was pared by 11 bases and J by 2 bases, with 17 bases between. CDR1 and CDR2 (germline): LNHDA, SQIVND (reference sequence). The CDR3 reads CASALAGYTDTQYF. The CDR3 DNA sequence: TGTGCCTCCGCCCTAGCAGGCTACACAGATACGCAGTATTTT.

The rearrangement uses TRBV18 and TRBJ2-3; D perhaps matches TRBD2 (5 bases). Germline-derived CDR1 and CDR2 are KGHSH and LQKENI. The CDR3 is made up of 17 amino acids. The germline V and J ends were trimmed by 2 bases and 4 bases, with 19 bases remaining between them. This CDR3 is CASSPLTTSLGADTQYF. As DNA, the CDR3 is TGTGCCAGCTCACCATTGACGACATCTCTCGGGGCAGATACGCAGTATTTT.

This chain links TRBV4-2 with TRBJ1-6; D remains ambiguous. The V end lost 3 bases, the J end lost 1 base, and 13 bases lay between the germline ends. Germline V CDR1 and CDR2: LGHNA, YNFKEQ. This CDR3 is built from 17 residues. CDR3 sequence: CASSHEAGGSYNSPLHF. CDR3 sequence (DNA): TGTGCCAGCAGCCATGAGGCCGGAGGATCCTATAATTCACCCCTCCACTTT.

This clone was recorded a few times. The V and J genes are TRBV9 and TRBJ2-7, with TRBD1 matching 7 bases. Germline trimming cut 4 bases from V and 7 bases from J; bases unmatched to any gene: 8. This CDR3 has 13 amino acids. Per the germline V gene, CDR1 is SGDLS and CDR2 is YYNGEE. CDR3 residues: CASSITGAGEQYF. The CDR3 DNA follows: TGTGCCAGCAGCATCACAGGGGCCGGTGAGCAGTACTTC.

The chain combines TRBV7-2 with TRBJ2-6; D gene uncertain. The V and J ends lost 11 bases and 0 bases respectively, with 8 bases between them. In germline, CDR1 is SGHTA, CDR2 FQGNSA. The CDR3 spans 13 residues. CDR3 coding DNA: TGTGCCGGACGATACTCTGGGGCCAACGTCCTGACTTTC. This codes for CAGRYSGANVLTF.

J is TRBJ1-6 and V is TRBV5-1; D possibly corresponds to TRBD1 (6 bases). CDR1 and CDR2 from the germline V gene are SGHRS and YFSETQ. V was cut by 4 bases and J by 9 bases, with 17 bases left in between. There are 15 residues in the CDR3. The CDR3 sequence: CASSGGGPGLSPLHF. The DNA of the CDR3 is TGCGCCAGCAGCGGAGGGGGACCTGGCCTTTCACCCCTCCACTTT.

The chain has TRBV7-2 and TRBJ2-3; 9 bases fit TRBD1. V lost 4 bases to trimming and J lost 5 bases; unmatched junction nucleotides: 7. Germline V CDR1 and CDR2: SGHTA, FQGNSA. This CDR3 has 15 residues. CDR3 region: CASSSYRGLGDTQYF. In DNA form, the CDR3 reads TGTGCCAGCAGCTCCTACAGGGGGCTGGGAGATACGCAGTATTTT.

The chain combines TRBV7-2 with TRBJ1-5; tentative D call: TRBD1 (6 bases). Germline CDR1 is SGHTA and CDR2 is FQGNSA. V gave up 5 bases and J gave up 6 bases, with 14 bases separating them. The CDR3 extends over 14 amino acids. The CDR3 coding sequence is TGTGCCAGCAGCCGTGACAGGCCTTTTCAGCCCCAGCATTTT. Translated, it gives CASSRDRPFQPQHF.

The rearrangement uses TRBV28 and TRBJ1-4; D perhaps matches TRBD1 (5 bases). Germline V lookup: CDR1 MDHEN, CDR2 SYDVKM. The CDR3 consists of 12 residues. V was shortened by 1 base and J by 12 bases, with 9 bases between the two germline ends. CDR3 DNA sequence: TGTGCCAGCAGTTTATACGGGGGTGAACTGTTTTTT. Protein: CASSLYGGELFF.

V is TRBV19 and J is TRBJ2-1; D gene ambiguous. V lost 6 bases and J 4 bases, leaving 13 bases between the germline ends. This CDR3 has 14 residues. In germline, CDR1 is LNHDA, CDR2 SQIVND (reference sequence). The CDR3 nucleotides are TGTGCCAGTAGCCTGACGGAACCTTACAATGAGCAGTTCTTC. Translated: CASSLTEPYNEQFF.

V gene TRBV19 combines with J gene TRBJ1-1; D unresolved. Germline V gene sequence: CDR1 LNHDA, CDR2 SQIVND (reference sequence). V was shortened by 5 bases and J by 4 bases, with 11 bases between the two germline ends. The CDR3 is made up of 13 amino acids. CDR3 DNA sequence: TGTGCCAGTAGTGGTCAAAGGGCCACTGAAGCTTTCTTT. It yields the protein CASSGQRATEAFF.

The chain carries TRBV24-1 and TRBJ2-3, with 8 nucleotides matching TRBD1. This CDR3 region has 17 residues. The junction had 15 bases not matched to a gene; V was cut back by 5 bases and J by 6 bases. From germline, CDR1 is KGHDR and CDR2 SFDVKD. The CDR3 loop reads CATSGGQGLEYKDTQYF. The CDR3 DNA follows: TGTGCCACCAGTGGTGGACAGGGCCTAGAGTACAAGGATACGCAGTATTTT.

This chain links TRBV15 with TRBJ2-1; D ambiguous. Per the germline V gene, CDR1 is LNHNV and CDR2 is YYDKDF (reference sequence). The CDR3 consists of 14 residues. The V end lost 3 bases, the J end lost 0 bases, and 6 bases lay between the germline ends. CDR3 in amino acids: CATSRRSSYNEQFF. The CDR3 region has the DNA TGTGCCACCAGCAGGCGGAGCTCCTACAATGAGCAGTTCTTC.

This rearrangement joins TRBV5-1 to TRBJ1-2; D may be TRBD1 (6 bases). Trimming pared 2 bases from V and 5 bases from J, leaving 16 bases between. The CDR3 loop spans 15 amino acids. CDR1 and CDR2 (germline): SGHRS, YFSETQ. The CDR3 nucleotides are TGCGCCAGCAGCTTTTCGGGGGGCGCTGGGTATGGCTACACCTTC. Translation: CASSFSGGAGYGYTF.

The rearrangement links TRBV11-3 to TRBJ1-1; no clear D. Germline V gene sequence: CDR1 SGHNT, CDR2 YENEEA. The germline V and J ends were trimmed by 0 bases and 1 base, with 9 bases remaining between them. This CDR3 has 15 residues. In DNA, the CDR3 is TGTGCCAGCAGCTTAGAGCCGGGTCGGAACACTGAAGCTTTCTTT. Translated, it gives CASSLEPGRNTEAFF.

This chain connects TRBV9 to TRBJ2-3, with D hard to call. The CDR3 is 13 residues long. Germline values: CDR1 SGDLS, CDR2 YYNGEE. V was clipped by 1 base and J by 4 bases, with 7 bases between them. The CDR3 coding sequence is TGTGCCAGCAGCGTAAATGTCGCAGATACGCAGTATTTT. This encodes CASSVNVADTQYF.

The gene calls are TRBV7-2 and TRBJ2-7; D remains ambiguous. With 1 base removed from V and 2 bases from J, the gap between germline ends came to 9 bases. This CDR3 has 14 amino acids. Per the germline V gene, CDR1 is SGHTA and CDR2 is FQGNSA. The CDR3 nucleotides are TGTGCCAGCAGCTTAGGGCCCGAGACCTACGAGCAGTACTTC. Protein product: CASSLGPETYEQYF. The full variable domain, rest sourced from reference TRBV7-2 and TRBJ2-7, is GAGVSQSPSNKVTEKGKDVELRCDPISGHTALYWYRQSLGQGLEFLIYFQGNSAPDKSGLPSDRFSAERTGGSVSTLTIQRTQQEDSAVYLCASSLGPETYEQYFGPGTRLTVT.

As regards this clone: Additional DNA sequences in this sample encode the identical CDR3. The rearrangement uses TRBV7-3 and TRBJ1-1, with D uncertain. Germline CDR1 reads SGHTA; CDR2 reads FQGTGA. Trimming took off 2 bases at V and 1 base at J, with 5 bases between the two ends. This CDR3 comprises 13 residues. CDR3 DNA sequence: TGTGCCAGCAGCTTATATGAGAACACTGAAGCTTTCTTT. Amino acids: CASSLYENTEAFF.

About this clone: The junction shows a germline mismatch at one end, possibly a read error. This CDR3 is CASSIAGSTLTDTQYF. Written as DNA, the CDR3 is TGTGCCAGCAGTATAGCCGGGTCGACTCTCACAGATACGCAGTATTTT. V gene TRBV19 combines with J gene TRBJ2-3; no definite D call. The CDR3 has 16 amino acids. The germline V gene encodes CDR1 LNHDA and CDR2 SQIVND (reference sequence).

The V and J genes are TRBV6-1 and TRBJ1-1; D is ambiguous. Germline V CDR1 and CDR2: MNHNS, SASEGT. This CDR3 comprises 13 residues. The V gene lost 0 bases and the J gene lost 7 bases, with 9 bases spanning the gap. The CDR3 spells CASSEAEAVEAFF. Written as DNA, the CDR3 is TGTGCCAGCAGTGAAGCTGAGGCAGTTGAAGCTTTCTTT.

The chain recombines TRBV5-5 with TRBJ1-2; tentative D call: TRBD1 (5 bases). Germline V CDR1 and CDR2: SGHKS, YYEKEE (reference sequence). This CDR3 region has 16 residues. Trimming took off 0 bases at V and 4 bases at J, with 16 bases between the two ends. The CDR3 nucleotides read TGTGCCAGCAGCTTGGGGCAGGGCATGACCACCTATGGCTACACCTTC. It codes for CASSLGQGMTTYGYTF.

This clone has just one count. The chain joins TRBV28 to TRBJ2-7; the D gene could be TRBD1 or TRBD2 (6 bases each). Germline V gene sequence: CDR1 MDHEN, CDR2 SYDVKM. This CDR3 is 13 amino acids long. V lost 7 bases to trimming and J lost 4 bases, with 14 bases between them. CDR3 coding DNA: TGTGCCAGCAAGGGGGACTCAAAATACGAGCAGTACTTC. It yields the protein CASKGDSKYEQYF.

This chain joins TRBV5-1 and TRBJ2-7; 7 bases line up with TRBD1. The J segment lost 6 bases and the V segment lost 0 bases, leaving 3 bases of the junction unmatched. The CDR3 loop spans 13 amino acids. Looked up from germline, CDR1 is SGHRS and CDR2 is YFSETQ. The CDR3 DNA reads as TGCGCCAGCAGCTTGGTGTCAGGGGGCGAGCAGTACTTC. Its protein is CASSLVSGGEQYF.

The chain uses TRBV27 and TRBJ1-5, with D hard to call. The CDR3 runs 13 residues. CDR1 is MNHEY and CDR2 is SMNVEV in the germline V gene (reference sequence). This CDR3 reads CVTAVAISQPQHF. The CDR3 nucleotides are TGTGTCACAGCAGTCGCAATTTCCCAGCCCCAGCATTTT.

The J gene is TRBJ2-7, the V gene TRBV19; the match to TRBD1 covers 8 bases. CDR3 length: 14 amino acids. After removal of 5 bases from V and 5 bases from J, the junction contained 8 bases not matched to a gene. Germline CDR1 and CDR2: LNHDA and SQIVND (reference sequence). CDR3 amino acids: CASSWRTGSDEQYF. The CDR3 DNA is TGTGCCAGTAGTTGGAGGACAGGGTCTGACGAGCAGTACTTC.

This chain links TRBV11-3 with TRBJ2-7; maybe TRBD1 (6 bases). V lost 0 bases to trimming and J lost 1 base, with 10 bases between them. The CDR3 is 15 residues long. In germline, CDR1 is SGHNT, CDR2 YENEEA. The CDR3 DNA sequence: TGTGCCAGCAGCTTAGAAAGAGACAGGTCCTACGAGCAGTACTTC. This codes for CASSLERDRSYEQYF.

The CDR3 reads CAISELGGGNQPQHF. The CDR3 DNA reads as TGTGCCATCAGTGAGCTCGGAGGGGGAAATCAGCCCCAGCATTTT. V and J are TRBV10-3 and TRBJ1-5; the D gene is possibly TRBD1 (6 bases). This CDR3 is built from 15 residues. V gave up 2 bases and J gave up 4 bases, with 12 bases separating them. Per the germline V gene, CDR1 is ENHRY and CDR2 is SYGVKD.

The V call is TRBV28, the J call TRBJ1-5; D possibly corresponds to TRBD1 (6 bases). The length of the CDR3 is 13 residues. V was pared by 7 bases and J by 6 bases, with 13 bases between. The germline V gene encodes CDR1 MDHEN and CDR2 SYDVKM. As DNA, the CDR3 is TGTGCCAGCACACCGAGGGGGTTTCAGCCCCAGCATTTT. As protein: CASTPRGFQPQHF. The variable domain in full, with the rest retrieved from reference TRBV28 and TRBJ1-5, is DVKVTQSSRYLVKRTGEKVFLECVQDMDHENMFWYRQDPGLGLRLIYFSYDVKMKEKGDIPEGYSVSREKKERFSLILESASTNQTSMYLCASTPRGFQPQHFGDGTRLSIL.

J is TRBJ2-1 and V is TRBV10-3, with 11 bases that match TRBD1. From germline, CDR1 is ENHRY and CDR2 SYGVKD. The CDR3 has 15 residues. With V trimmed by 4 bases and J by 7 bases, 6 bases remained unmatched. The CDR3 DNA sequence: TGTGCCATCAGTGGGGAGGACAGGGGGCGGAATGAGCAGTTCTTC. It is translated as CAISGEDRGRNEQFF.